What follows are 12 T cell receptor beta chains derived from one specimen sequenced in a study of shared clonotypes between healthy human individuals. TCRdb keeps only in-frame clones here, not all; method: immunoSEQ multiplex PCR. The sample has over 2 million clones; 95% are singletons. The sequenced sample consisted of naive CD4+ T cells sorted from blood. Indicated subset: CD45RA+ positively selected. The origin of the receptors is a man between 18 and 35 years old in good health.

The chain is built from TRBV30 and TRBJ2-7; the D call may be TRBD1 or TRBD2 (5 bases each). The V gene's germline CDR1 is GTSNPN and CDR2 SVGIG (reference sequence). The V gene lost 1 base and the J gene lost 0 bases, with 10 bases spanning the gap. This CDR3 is built from 14 residues. The CDR3 spells CAWSGDGLSYEQYF. CDR3 sequence (DNA): TGTGCCTGGAGTGGGGACGGCCTCTCCTACGAGCAGTACTTC.

V gene TRBV5-3 combines with J gene TRBJ2-5, with D hard to call. TRBV5-3 is an open reading frame, and its role is uncertain. Trimming left V 4 bases short and J 5 bases short, with 18 bases between. This CDR3 spans 15 amino acids. CDR3 nucleotide sequence: TGTGCCAGAAGCCCGCCGATTTTTTCAAGGGAGACCCAGTACTTC. Its protein product is CARSPPIFSRETQYF.

The V gene is TRBV7-9, the J gene TRBJ2-1; the D gene is possibly TRBD2 (6 bases). The germline V and J ends were trimmed by 6 bases and 9 bases, with 15 bases remaining between them. Germline loops: CDR1 SEHNR, CDR2 FQNEAQ (reference sequence). The CDR3 is 13 amino acids. In DNA form, the CDR3 reads TGTGCCAGCAGTTACGGGGAGGAAGGTGAGCAGTTCTTC. It encodes CASSYGEEGEQFF.

A single count supports this clone. This chain uses TRBV30 with TRBJ2-7, with unresolved D. This CDR3 region has 14 residues. The germline V gene encodes CDR1 GTSNPN and CDR2 SVGIG (reference sequence). The germline V and J ends were trimmed by 5 bases and 3 bases, with 17 bases remaining between them. CDR3 nucleotides: TGTGCCTGGCCAGGACGGATTAAAGGCTACGAGCAGTACTTC. Translation gives CAWPGRIKGYEQYF.

This clone was recorded only once. This chain connects TRBV7-9 to TRBJ1-1; unclear D gene. Trimming took off 1 base at V and 11 bases at J, with 14 bases between the two ends. CDR1 and CDR2 (germline): SEHNR, FQNEAQ (reference sequence). The CDR3 runs 13 residues. This CDR3 is CASSLVGSLRAFF. DNA for the CDR3: TGTGCCAGCAGCTTAGTGGGATCGCTTAGGGCTTTCTTT.

This rearrangement joins TRBV5-1 to TRBJ2-5; 9 bases are a match to TRBD2. Unmatched junction bases numbered 4, after V lost 5 bases and J lost 5 bases. The germline CDR1 and CDR2 sequences are SGHRS and YFSETQ. There are 13 residues in the CDR3. The CDR3: CASRSSGTETQYF. DNA of the CDR3: TGCGCCAGCAGGTCTAGCGGGACGGAGACCCAGTACTTC. Full variable domain (remainder filled in from reference TRBV5-1 and TRBJ2-5): KAGVTQTPRYLIKTRGQQVTLSCSPISGHRSVSWYQQTPGQGLQFLFEYFSETQRNKGNFPGRFSGRQFSNSRSEMNVSTLELGDSALYLCASRSSGTETQYFGPGTRLLVL.

To note about this clone: Other DNA sequences in this specimen translate into the identical CDR3. The V call is TRBV5-1, the J call TRBJ1-6; 10 positions match TRBD1. The CDR3 sequence is 15 residues long. The J segment lost 10 bases and the V segment lost 0 bases, leaving 4 bases of the junction unmatched. The V gene's germline CDR1 is SGHRS and CDR2 YFSETQ. The CDR3 sequence: CASSLAGQGRSPLHF. As DNA, the CDR3 is TGCGCCAGCAGCTTGGCGGGACAGGGGAGGTCACCCCTCCACTTT. Filled out from reference TRBV5-1 and TRBJ1-6, the complete variable domain reads KAGVTQTPRYLIKTRGQQVTLSCSPISGHRSVSWYQQTPGQGLQFLFEYFSETQRNKGNFPGRFSGRQFSNSRSEMNVSTLELGDSALYLCASSLAGQGRSPLHFGNGTRLTVT.

This chain connects TRBV5-1 to TRBJ2-2; TRBD1 is a possible D gene (6 bases). Germline V gene sequence: CDR1 SGHRS, CDR2 YFSETQ. The ends were cut back, 4 bases at V and 3 bases at J, with 16 bases in the middle. There are 16 residues in the CDR3. DNA of the CDR3: TGCGCCAGCAGCCCATTTGACAGGTTCGACACCGGGGAGCTGTTTTTT. Amino acids: CASSPFDRFDTGELFF.

The chain carries TRBV5-1 and TRBJ2-3; 10 bases line up with TRBD2. Germline trimming cut 7 bases from V and 4 bases from J; bases unmatched to any gene: 9. The CDR3 is 15 residues long. Germline CDR1 SGHRS, CDR2 YFSETQ. The CDR3 here is CASLESGGAPDTQYF. CDR3 bases: TGCGCCAGCCTAGAAAGCGGGGGGGCCCCAGATACGCAGTATTTT.

The chain carries TRBV5-8 and TRBJ1-1, with a possible D match to TRBD1 (5 bases). V was clipped by 4 bases and J by 6 bases, with 16 bases between them. CDR1 is SGHTS and CDR2 is YDEGEE in the germline V gene. The CDR3 extends over 14 amino acids. The chain's CDR3 is CASSPGFRVAEAFF. The CDR3 nucleotides read TGTGCCAGCAGCCCGGGCTTCAGGGTGGCTGAAGCTTTCTTT.

The gene calls are TRBV5-1 and TRBJ2-3; 9 bases align to TRBD1. CDR1 is SGHRS, CDR2 YFSETQ, per germline. The V and J ends lost 4 bases and 0 bases, in that order; junction bases with no gene match: 6. The CDR3 is 16 amino acids. CDR3: CASSAGTGSSTDTQYF. The DNA of the CDR3 is TGCGCCAGCAGCGCCGGGACAGGGTCTAGCACAGATACGCAGTATTTT.

The rearrangement links TRBV5-5 to TRBJ1-1; D not resolved. Between the trimmed V and J ends, which lost 4 bases and 3 bases, there was a span of 13 bases. The CDR3 is 14 residues long. The germline V gene has CDR1 SGHKS and CDR2 YYEKEE (reference sequence). The CDR3 spells CASSPPSVDTEAFF. CDR3 sequence (DNA): TGTGCCAGCAGCCCGCCCTCCGTGGACACTGAAGCTTTCTTT.